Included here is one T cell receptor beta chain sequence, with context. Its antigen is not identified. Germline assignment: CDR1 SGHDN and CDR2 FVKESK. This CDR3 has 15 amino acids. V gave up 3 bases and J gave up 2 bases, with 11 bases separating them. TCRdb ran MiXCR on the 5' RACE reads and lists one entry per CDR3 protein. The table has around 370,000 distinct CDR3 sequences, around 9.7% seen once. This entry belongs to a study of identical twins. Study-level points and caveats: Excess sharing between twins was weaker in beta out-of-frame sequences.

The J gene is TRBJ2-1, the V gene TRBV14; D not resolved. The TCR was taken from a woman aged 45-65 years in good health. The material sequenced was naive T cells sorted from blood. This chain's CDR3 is CASSHLGSTYNEQFF. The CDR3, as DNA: TGTGCCAGCAGCCACCTAGGATCTACCTACAATGAGCAGTTCTTC.